Below, 23 T cell receptor beta chains from the same sample are listed, as sequenced in a study of human T cells and chemical hapten exposure. Noted time point: patch test 2, 6 weeks after DPC sensitization. The treatment denotes: therapeutic diphenylcyclopropenone sensitization with weekly scalp DPC. TCRdb reprocessed the RACE reads via MiXCR and lists one record per CDR3 protein. Of about 54,000 distinct CDR3 sequences in the sample, around 10% were seen once. The sequenced sample was whole blood, obtained in connection with sensitization to the hapten diphenylcyclopropenone (DPC). These receptors came from a woman between 50 and 59 years old with alopecia areata. Some clones in this sample may be carry-over from other donors' samples.

This clonotype was picked up many times. The chain carries TRBV29-1 and TRBJ1-1; a possible D gene is TRBD1 (5 bases). V was pared by 6 bases and J by 4 bases, with 9 bases between. The length of the CDR3 is 11 residues. In germline, CDR1 is SQVTM, CDR2 ANQGSEA. CDR3 amino acids: CSVGASTEAFF. As DNA, the CDR3 is TGCAGCGTAGGGGCGTCCACTGAAGCTTTCTTT.

This clonotype was counted many times. The chain is built from TRBV6-2 or TRBV6-3 and TRBJ2-7, with 8 nucleotides matching TRBD2. The CDR3 covers 13 residues. Unmatched junction bases numbered 6, after V lost 6 bases and J lost 5 bases. Germline CDR1 MNHEY, CDR2 SVGEGT. CDR3 bases: TGTGCCAGCAGGACGAGCGGGAGCGACGAGCAGTACTTC. Residues: CASRTSGSDEQYF.

Regarding this clonotype: Germline and junction disagree at one end, which may indicate a read error. The chain has TRBV20-1 and TRBJ2-7; unclear D gene. CDR3 length: 12 amino acids. The germline V gene has CDR1 DFQATT and CDR2 SNEGSKA (reference sequence). CDR3 bases: TGCAGTGCTAGAGACCGGCCCTACGGGCAGTACTTC. Translation gives CSARDRPYGQYF.

This clonotype showed up just a few times. The rearrangement links TRBV7-6 to TRBJ2-5; D call uncertain. Trimming left V 6 bases short and J 0 bases short, with 14 bases between. CDR3 length: 15 residues. CDR1 and CDR2 from the germline V gene are SGHVS and FNYEAQ. The CDR3 DNA reads TGTGCCAGCAGTCCAACGTCAGTGTACCAAGAGACCCAGTACTTC. Translated: CASSPTSVYQETQYF.

At least ten counts were recorded for this clonotype. The V gene is TRBV27, the J gene TRBJ1-1; 9 nucleotides line up with TRBD1. Germline lookup yields CDR1 MNHEY and CDR2 SMNVEV (reference sequence). The CDR3 loop spans 16 amino acids. V was pared by 4 bases and J by 1 base, with 7 bases of the junction left unmatched. This chain's CDR3 is CASSSDRGISNTEAFF. The CDR3 nucleotides are TGTGCCAGCAGTTCGGACAGGGGAATTTCGAACACTGAAGCTTTCTTT.

This clonotype was seen more than once but under ten times. This chain joins TRBV11-2 and TRBJ1-6, with 8 bases fitting TRBD1. There are 13 residues in the CDR3. Germline V gene lookup returns CDR1 SGHAT and CDR2 FQNNGV. The V segment lost 5 bases and the J segment 10 bases; nucleotides outside the gene matches: 4. CDR3 DNA: TGTGCCAGCAGCCCGGACAGGGACTCACCCCTCCACTTT. Its translation is CASSPDRDSPLHF.

This clonotype was seen a few times. The gene calls are TRBV6-6 and TRBJ1-2; a weak D match, TRBD1 (6 bases). The CDR3 sequence is 14 residues long. The germline V gene has CDR1 MNHNY and CDR2 SVGAGI (reference sequence). Deletions cut 4 bases from V and 4 bases from J, with 13 bases between. The chain's CDR3 is CASSLTGQTYGYTF. DNA of the CDR3: TGTGCCAGCAGTTTAACGGGACAAACCTATGGCTACACCTTC.

The sample holds many counts of this clonotype. The chain employs TRBV5-1 and TRBJ1-1, with 7 bases matching TRBD1. Germline assignment: CDR1 SGHRS and CDR2 YFSETQ. CDR3 length equals 15 residues. Germline trimming cut 4 bases from V and 0 bases from J; bases unmatched to any gene: 6. CDR3 DNA: TGCGCCAGCAGCATTAAGACAGGGATGAACACTGAAGCTTTCTTT. Its protein product is CASSIKTGMNTEAFF.

This clonotype was seen a few times. V is TRBV5-6 and J is TRBJ2-7; unclear D gene. CDR3 length: 14 amino acids. The germline gives CDR1 SGHDT, CDR2 YYEEEE. V shed 0 bases and J shed 5 bases, with 12 bases lying between them. The CDR3 nucleotides read TGTGCCAGCAGCTTGGTTTCGATTCTCCACGAGCAGTACTTC. Residues: CASSLVSILHEQYF.

This clonotype was recorded many times. The genes are TRBV3-1 and TRBJ1-6, with 7 bases lining up with TRBD1. The CDR3 length is 13 residues. Germline V gives CDR1 LGHDT, CDR2 YNNKEL (reference sequence). The trim removed 5 bases at V and 8 bases at J, leaving 3 bases unmatched. CDR3 loop: CASSYTGDSPLHF. CDR3 coding DNA: TGTGCCAGCAGCTACACAGGGGATTCACCCCTCCACTTT.

This clonotype was seen at least ten times. The rearrangement links TRBV29-1 to TRBJ2-7; a possible D gene is TRBD2 (5 bases). CDR3 size: 12 residues. The germline gives CDR1 SQVTM, CDR2 ANQGSEA. Trimming cost V 6 bases and J 1 base, with 10 bases left between them. The CDR3 spells CSVRDYSYEQYF. CDR3 coding DNA: TGCAGCGTCCGAGACTATTCCTACGAGCAGTACTTC.

The rearrangement links TRBV18 to TRBJ1-3; D is uncertain. The CDR3 is 13 residues long. Germline values: CDR1 KGHSH, CDR2 LQKENI. Trimming removed 3 bases from V and 0 bases from J, with 3 bases in between. CDR3 sequence (DNA): TGTGCCAGCTCACCTTACTCTGGAAACACCATATATTTT. Amino acid sequence: CASSPYSGNTIYF.

This clonotype was counted only a few times. The chain is built from TRBV4-1 and TRBJ1-1, with D maybe TRBD1 (6 bases). CDR3 length: 13 residues. Germline CDR1 is MGHRA and CDR2 is YSYEKL. V gave up 11 bases and J gave up 5 bases, with 18 bases separating them. As DNA, the CDR3 is TGCGCCGGCGGAAGGGGGGCCTCTACTGAAGCTTTCTTT. Encoded protein: CAGGRGASTEAFF.

This clonotype was counted ten times or more. The chain uses TRBV7-2 and TRBJ2-7, with 7 bases that match TRBD1. CDR3 length: 20 residues. Trimming took 4 bases from V and 1 from J; bases not matched to a gene: 22. Germline CDR1 reads SGHTA; CDR2 reads FQGNSA. The CDR3 DNA reads TGTGCCAGCAGCTCCAGACCGGGACAGCTAGCCAATTCTAATTCCTACGAGCAGTACTTC. Protein product: CASSSRPGQLANSNSYEQYF.

The table lists this clonotype with many counts. The chain employs TRBV18 and TRBJ1-1; D not certain. Germline CDR1 KGHSH, CDR2 LQKENI. The V gene lost 2 bases and the J gene lost 0 bases, with 4 bases spanning the gap. The CDR3 consists of 13 residues. CDR3 sequence (DNA): TGTGCCAGCTCACCAGGGGTGAACACTGAAGCTTTCTTT. It specifies CASSPGVNTEAFF.

As to this clonotype: This sequence may be a read error, since a much larger clone differs from it by one base. This chain uses TRBV25-1 with TRBJ1-6; TRBD1 is a possible D gene (5 bases). Germline assignment: CDR1 MGHDK and CDR2 SYGVNS. CDR3 size: 15 residues. CDR3 amino acids: CACSENQGSNSPLHF. In DNA form, the CDR3 reads TGTGCCTGCAGTGAGAATCAGGGAAGTAATTCACCCCTCCACTTT.

This clonotype appeared many times. This chain links TRBV28 with TRBJ1-1, with D unclear. CDR1 is MDHEN and CDR2 is SYDVKM in the germline V gene. V gave up 6 bases and J gave up 11 bases, with 13 bases separating them. This CDR3 region has 11 residues. CDR3 amino acids: CASRESMKAFF. CDR3 nucleotide sequence: TGTGCCAGCAGGGAATCCATGAAGGCTTTCTTT.

This clonotype has just a few counts. The chain joins TRBV11-2 to TRBJ2-1, with 7 positions matching TRBD1. This CDR3 is 16 amino acids long. The germline gives CDR1 SGHAT, CDR2 FQNNGV. V was clipped by 6 bases and J by 3 bases; unmatched bases: 11. CDR3 in DNA: TGTGCCAGCAGAGATCTCTCGGGACAGAACTACAATGAGCAGTTCTTC. This encodes CASRDLSGQNYNEQFF.

This clonotype was observed once. The chain carries TRBV6-5 and TRBJ1-5, with TRBD1 as a possible D gene (6 bases). The CDR3 covers 15 residues. Trimming stripped 0 bases from V and 3 bases from J, with 9 bases between. CDR1 is MNHEY and CDR2 is SVGAGI in the germline V gene. This chain's CDR3 is CASSYSRGPNQPQHF. CDR3 DNA: TGTGCCAGCAGTTACTCGCGGGGGCCCAATCAGCCCCAGCATTTT.

This clonotype was detected only a few times. The chain carries TRBV6-1 and TRBJ1-5, with D possibly being TRBD1 (6 bases). Trimming cost V 4 bases and J 1 base, with 20 bases left between them. Germline CDR1 reads MNHNS; CDR2 reads SASEGT. The CDR3 contains 18 residues. The CDR3 sequence: CASSVDRWGRGSNQPQHF. The CDR3 coding sequence is TGTGCCAGCAGTGTTGACAGGTGGGGCCGCGGGAGCAATCAGCCCCAGCATTTT.

In its sample, this clonotype was seen many times. The rearrangement joins TRBV20-1 to TRBJ2-3; D tentatively fits TRBD1 or TRBD2 (5 bases each). The CDR3 covers 18 residues. V dropped 6 bases and J dropped 2 bases, with 27 bases sitting between them. The germline gives CDR1 DFQATT, CDR2 SNEGSKA (reference sequence). The CDR3 region has the DNA TGCAGTGCCGCTACGGGGCCGACGATCAGAATCCTCACAGATACGCAGTATTTT. The encoded protein is CSAATGPTIRILTDTQYF.

This clonotype was observed a few times. The chain employs TRBV13 and TRBJ1-1, with 10 positions matching TRBD1. Germline V CDR1 and CDR2: PRHDT, FYEKMQ (reference sequence). The CDR3 totals 16 residues. J gave up 7 bases and V 5 bases, and 13 bases lay outside the gene matches. This chain's CDR3 is CASSPLMRQGALEAFF. The CDR3 nucleotides read TGTGCCAGCAGCCCGCTAATGAGACAGGGGGCCCTTGAAGCTTTCTTT. The entire variable domain, with the rest obtained from reference TRBV13 and TRBJ1-1, is as follows: AAGVIQSPRHLIKEKRETATLKCYPIPRHDTVYWYQQGPGQDPQFLISFYEKMQSDKGSIPDRFSAQQFSDYHSELNMSSLELGDSALYFCASSPLMRQGALEAFFGQGTRLTVV.

This chain links TRBV5-4 with TRBJ2-1, with 12 bases aligning to TRBD2. The V gene end was trimmed by 4 bases and the J gene end by 3 bases; junction bases not matched to a gene: 5. CDR3 length: 16 residues. CDR1 is SGHNT and CDR2 is YYREEE in the germline V gene (reference sequence). The CDR3 spells CASSEPGLAGYNEQFF. CDR3 bases: TGTGCCAGCAGCGAACCGGGACTAGCGGGCTACAATGAGCAGTTCTTC.